Presented here are 9 T cell receptor beta chains from one specimen sequenced in a study of Ad26.COV2.S vaccination and SARS-CoV-2 variants. Treatment described: roughly 20 received Ad26.COV2.S at low or high dose, single or two shots; about 5 received placebo; per-sample allocation not given. Specimens were obtained on day 63 following the first vaccine or placebo injection. Measured with immunoSEQ multiplex PCR; TCRdb has only the in-frame clones, and not every one. The sample has about 440,000 clones, 87% seen once; the top ten hold about 13%. Sample: peripheral blood, taken in a trial of Ad26.COV2.S vaccine versus placebo. The receptor set was obtained from a person aged 18-65 years who received the Ad26.COV2.S COVID-19 vaccine or a placebo.

V usage is TRBV23-1 and J usage is TRBJ2-7; D ambiguous. TRBV23-1 is an ORF; its function is uncertain. This CDR3 spans 9 amino acids. Between the trimmed V and J ends, which lost 11 bases and 4 bases, there was a span of 6 bases. The CDR3 here is CARNYEQYF. In DNA form, the CDR3 reads TGCGCCCGAAATTACGAGCAGTACTTC.

The genes are TRBV20-1 and TRBJ2-7; D gene ambiguous. The CDR3 extends over 11 amino acids. Germline V gene sequence: CDR1 DFQATT, CDR2 SNEGSKA (reference sequence). V was trimmed by 5 bases and J by 3 bases, leaving 8 bases between them. CDR3 coding DNA: TGCAGTGCTGATCAAGTCTACGAGCAGTACTTC. This codes for CSADQVYEQYF.

V usage is TRBV5-1 and J usage is TRBJ2-1; TRBD2 matches 14 bases. CDR1 and CDR2 from the germline V gene are SGHRS and YFSETQ. Trimming at V came to 0 bases and at J to 3 bases, leaving 11 bases not matched to a gene. The CDR3 runs to 20 residues. In DNA form, the CDR3 reads TGCGCCAGCAGCTTGGTCCCCGGGACTAGCGGGAGTAGGTTCTACAATGAGCAGTTCTTC. Its protein product is CASSLVPGTSGSRFYNEQFF.

The gene calls are TRBV5-1 and TRBJ2-3; 8 bases align to TRBD1. The germline V gene has CDR1 SGHRS and CDR2 YFSETQ. The V and J ends lost 5 bases and 3 bases, in that order; junction bases with no gene match: 11. The CDR3 has 16 amino acids. CDR3 sequence: CASRQPGGEGTDTQYF. As DNA, the CDR3 is TGCGCCAGCAGACAGCCAGGGGGCGAGGGGACAGATACGCAGTATTTT.

V is TRBV29-1 and J is TRBJ2-3; no clear D gene. Looked up from germline, CDR1 is SQVTM and CDR2 is ANQGSEA. V was shortened by 5 bases and J by 5 bases, with 8 bases between the two germline ends. This CDR3 is 11 amino acids long. The DNA for the CDR3 is TGCAGCGTTTTTTTAGGAGATACGCAGTATTTT. This sequence encodes CSVFLGDTQYF.

The chain has TRBV27 and TRBJ1-2; 7 nucleotides agree with TRBD1. This CDR3 spans 16 amino acids. Germline lookup yields CDR1 MNHEY and CDR2 SMNVEV (reference sequence). The V gene end was trimmed by 3 bases and the J gene end by 6 bases; junction bases not matched to a gene: 13. The CDR3 region is CASSLNLGGRPNGYTF. In nucleotides, the CDR3 is TGTGCCAGCAGTTTGAACCTAGGGGGCAGACCGAATGGCTACACCTTC.

The chain employs TRBV6-2 or TRBV6-3 and TRBJ1-2, with D unresolved. CDR3 length equals 17 residues. Per the germline V gene, CDR1 is MNHEY and CDR2 is SVGEGT. Trimming took off 2 bases at V and 5 bases at J, with 21 bases between the two ends. This CDR3 reads CASSYTKVPGLEYGYTF. The CDR3 DNA is TGTGCCAGCAGTTACACCAAGGTCCCGGGATTAGAGTATGGCTACACCTTC.

The V call is TRBV21-1, the J call TRBJ1-5; TRBD1 is taken as the D call from the table, unchecked against the DNA. TRBV21-1 is classified as a pseudogene. The CDR3 loop spans 18 amino acids. CDR3 in amino acids: CASSKERWTGHSNQPQHF. Written as DNA, the CDR3 is TGTGCCAGCAGCAAAGAGAGGTGGACAGGGCATAGCAATCAGCCCCAGCATTTT.

The chain employs TRBV2 and TRBJ2-7; 9 nucleotides match TRBD2. With 6 bases clipped from V and 7 bases from J, the junction kept 10 bases outside the gene matches. The CDR3 totals 14 residues. CDR1 is SNHLY, CDR2 FYNNEI, per germline. Here the CDR3 reads CASRRLAVWEEQYF. The DNA for the CDR3 is TGTGCCAGCAGGAGACTAGCGGTTTGGGAAGAGCAGTACTTC.